Shown below are 3 T cell receptor beta chains from a single sample sequenced in a study of T-cell memory formation after mild COVID-19. TCRdb processed the 5' RACE reads anew with MiXCR; each CDR3 protein has one entry. The sample carries 350,000 to 500,000 distinct CDR3 sequences, about 22% recorded once. Sequenced: PBMCs or a T cell subset sorted from them (not recorded which). All receptors derive from an adult woman who had mild COVID-19 (a few samples of this study predate the infection). Cell type and time point are not known.

The CDR3 region is CASSLAPGLGGELFF. As DNA, the CDR3 is TGCGCCAGCAGCTTGGCTCCAGGGTTGGGCGGGGAGCTGTTTTTT. J is TRBJ2-2 and V is TRBV5-1; a weak D match, TRBD1 (5 bases). CDR3 length equals 15 residues. CDR1 and CDR2 from the germline V gene are SGHRS and YFSETQ. The V and J ends lost 0 bases and 7 bases respectively, with 13 bases between them.

The sample holds a few counts of this clonotype. The CDR3: CASSLDSRGNIQYF. In nucleotides, the CDR3 is TGTGCCAGCAGCTTAGACTCCCGGGGAAACATTCAGTACTTC. The chain links TRBV13 to TRBJ2-4; a possible D gene is TRBD2 (5 bases). CDR1 PRHDT and CDR2 FYEKMQ come from the germline V gene (reference sequence). Trimming removed 1 base at V and 6 bases at J, with 10 bases between. The CDR3 loop spans 14 amino acids.

This clonotype was recorded a few times. The chain employs TRBV20-1 and TRBJ2-5; possibly TRBD2 for D (6 bases). The length of the CDR3 is 15 residues. Germline CDR1 and CDR2: DFQATT and SNEGSKA (reference sequence). V gave up 0 bases and J gave up 1 base, with 12 bases separating them. The CDR3 nucleotides read TGCAGTGCTAGAGATCGAGTTAGCGGCCAAGAGACCCAGTACTTC. Its protein product is CSARDRVSGQETQYF.